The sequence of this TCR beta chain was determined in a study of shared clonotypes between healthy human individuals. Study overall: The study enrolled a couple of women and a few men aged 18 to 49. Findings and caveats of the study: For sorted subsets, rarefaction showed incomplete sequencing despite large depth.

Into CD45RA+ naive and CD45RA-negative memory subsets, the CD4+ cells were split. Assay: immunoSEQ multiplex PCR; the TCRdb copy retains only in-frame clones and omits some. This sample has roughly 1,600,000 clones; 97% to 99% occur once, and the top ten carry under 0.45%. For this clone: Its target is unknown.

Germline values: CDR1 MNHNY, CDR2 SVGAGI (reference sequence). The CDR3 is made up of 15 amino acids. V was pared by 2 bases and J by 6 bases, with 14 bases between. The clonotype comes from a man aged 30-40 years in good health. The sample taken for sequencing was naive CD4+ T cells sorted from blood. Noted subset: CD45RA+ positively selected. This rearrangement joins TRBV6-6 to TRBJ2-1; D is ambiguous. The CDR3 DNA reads TGTGCCAGCAGTTACGGTTTGGCAGGAAGCAATGAGCAGTTCTTC. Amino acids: CASSYGLAGSNEQFF.